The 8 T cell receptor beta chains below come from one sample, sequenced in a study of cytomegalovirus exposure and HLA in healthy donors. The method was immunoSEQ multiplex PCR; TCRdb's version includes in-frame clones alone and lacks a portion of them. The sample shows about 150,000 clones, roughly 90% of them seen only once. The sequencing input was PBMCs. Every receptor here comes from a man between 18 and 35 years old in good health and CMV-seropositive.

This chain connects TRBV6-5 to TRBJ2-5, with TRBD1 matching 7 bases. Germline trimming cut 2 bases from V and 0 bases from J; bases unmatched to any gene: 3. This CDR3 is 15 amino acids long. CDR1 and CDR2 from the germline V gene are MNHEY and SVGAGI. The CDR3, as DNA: TGTGCCAGCAGTTACGACAGGGCGTACCAAGAGACCCAGTACTTC. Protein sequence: CASSYDRAYQETQYF.

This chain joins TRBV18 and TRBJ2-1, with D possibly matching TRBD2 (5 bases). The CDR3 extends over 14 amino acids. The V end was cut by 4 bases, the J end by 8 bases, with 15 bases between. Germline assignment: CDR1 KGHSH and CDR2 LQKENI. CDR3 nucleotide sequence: TGTGCCAGCTCACTCCGCTTTAGCGTGGATGAGCAGTTCTTC. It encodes CASSLRFSVDEQFF. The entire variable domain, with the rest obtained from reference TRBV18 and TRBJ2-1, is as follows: NAGVMQNPRHLVRRRGQEARLRCSPMKGHSHVYWYRQLPEEGLKFMVYLQKENIIDESGMPKERFSAEFPKEGPSILRIQQVVRGDSAAYFCASSLRFSVDEQFFGPGTRLTVL.

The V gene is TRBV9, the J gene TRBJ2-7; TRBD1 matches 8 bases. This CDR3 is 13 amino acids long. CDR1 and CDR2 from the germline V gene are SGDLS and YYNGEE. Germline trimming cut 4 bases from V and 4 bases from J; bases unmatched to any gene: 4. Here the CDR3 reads CASSLGQGYEQYF. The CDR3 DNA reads TGTGCCAGCAGCCTAGGACAGGGTTACGAGCAGTACTTC.

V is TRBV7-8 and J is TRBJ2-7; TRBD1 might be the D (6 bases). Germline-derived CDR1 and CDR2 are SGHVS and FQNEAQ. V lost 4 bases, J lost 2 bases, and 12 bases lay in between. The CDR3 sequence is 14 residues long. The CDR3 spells CASSSPDSAYEQYF. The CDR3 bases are TGTGCCAGCAGCTCACCGGACAGCGCCTACGAGCAGTACTTC. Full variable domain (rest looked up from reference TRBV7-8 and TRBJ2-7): GAGVSQSPRYKVAKRGQDVALRCDPISGHVSLFWYQQALGQGPEFLTYFQNEAQLDKSGLPSDRFFAERPEGSVSTLKIQRTQQEDSAVYLCASSSPDSAYEQYFGPGTRLTVT.

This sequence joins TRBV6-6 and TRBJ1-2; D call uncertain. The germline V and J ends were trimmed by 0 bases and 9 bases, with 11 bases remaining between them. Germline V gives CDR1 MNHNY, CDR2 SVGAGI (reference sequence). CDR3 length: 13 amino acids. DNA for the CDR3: TGTGCCAGCAGTTACTCGATGGCGGAGAGCTACACCTTC. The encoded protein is CASSYSMAESYTF.

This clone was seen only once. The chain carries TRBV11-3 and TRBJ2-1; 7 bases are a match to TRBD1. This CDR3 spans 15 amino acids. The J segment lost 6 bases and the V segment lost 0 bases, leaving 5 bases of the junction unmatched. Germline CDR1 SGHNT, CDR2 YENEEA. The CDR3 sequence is CASSLEWGQSNEQFF. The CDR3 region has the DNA TGTGCCAGCAGCTTAGAATGGGGACAGTCCAATGAGCAGTTCTTC.

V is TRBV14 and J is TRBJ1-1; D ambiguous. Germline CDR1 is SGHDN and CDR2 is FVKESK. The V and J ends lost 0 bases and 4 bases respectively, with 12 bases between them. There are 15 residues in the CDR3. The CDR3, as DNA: TGTGCCAGCAGCCAAGATCCGGTCCCCCGCACTGAAGCTTTCTTT. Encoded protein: CASSQDPVPRTEAFF.

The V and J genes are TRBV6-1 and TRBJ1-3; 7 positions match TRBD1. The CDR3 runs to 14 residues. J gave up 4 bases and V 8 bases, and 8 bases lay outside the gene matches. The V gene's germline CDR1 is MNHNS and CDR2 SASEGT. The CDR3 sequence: CASGEQGNGNTIYF. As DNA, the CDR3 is TGTGCCAGCGGCGAACAGGGGAACGGAAACACCATATATTTT.